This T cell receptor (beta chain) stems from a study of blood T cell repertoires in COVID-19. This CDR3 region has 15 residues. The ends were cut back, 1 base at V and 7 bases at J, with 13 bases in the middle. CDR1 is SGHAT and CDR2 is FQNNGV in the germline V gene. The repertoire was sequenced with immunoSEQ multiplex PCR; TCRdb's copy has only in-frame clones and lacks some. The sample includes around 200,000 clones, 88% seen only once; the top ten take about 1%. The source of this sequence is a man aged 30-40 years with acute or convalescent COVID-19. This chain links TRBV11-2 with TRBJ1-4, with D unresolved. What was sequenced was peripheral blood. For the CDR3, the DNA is TGTGCCAGCAGCTTAGTGTCTACAGTCGGTGAAAAACTGTTTTTT. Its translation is CASSLVSTVGEKLFF. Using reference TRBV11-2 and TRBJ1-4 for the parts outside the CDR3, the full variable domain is EAGVAQSPRYKIIEKRQSVAFWCNPISGHATLYWYQQILGQGPKLLIQFQNNGVVDDSQLPKDRFSAERLKGVDSTLKIQPAKLEDSAVYLCASSLVSTVGEKLFFGSGTQLSVL.